This TCR beta chain is drawn from a study of shared clonotypes between healthy human individuals. From germline, CDR1 is SGDLS and CDR2 YYNGEE. The CDR3 sequence is 16 residues long. V lost 0 bases and J lost 3; bases outside the gene matches: 8. The authors distributed each subset's genomic DNA evenly over several immunoSEQ plates. Per the study methods: Sequence data from immunoSEQ were junction-only and lacked quality scores; consequently, filtering differed. The repertoire was sequenced with immunoSEQ multiplex PCR; TCRdb's copy has only in-frame clones and lacks some. The D gene and trimming were derived from the DNA, and the V and J assignments and clone size from that table. Altogether more than 1 million clones are present, 75% to 85% being singletons, with the ten largest covering 0.5% to 0.6%.

The clonotype comes from a man younger than 30 in good health. Some clones in this sample may be carry-over from other donors' samples. This chain joins TRBV9 and TRBJ2-7, with 8 bases that match TRBD1. Sequenced sample: memory CD4+ T cells from PBMCs. Noted subset: CD45RA-negative fraction. The chain's CDR3 is CASSVGIGQGYYEQYF. For the CDR3, the DNA is TGTGCCAGCAGCGTAGGAATCGGACAGGGTTACTACGAGCAGTACTTC.